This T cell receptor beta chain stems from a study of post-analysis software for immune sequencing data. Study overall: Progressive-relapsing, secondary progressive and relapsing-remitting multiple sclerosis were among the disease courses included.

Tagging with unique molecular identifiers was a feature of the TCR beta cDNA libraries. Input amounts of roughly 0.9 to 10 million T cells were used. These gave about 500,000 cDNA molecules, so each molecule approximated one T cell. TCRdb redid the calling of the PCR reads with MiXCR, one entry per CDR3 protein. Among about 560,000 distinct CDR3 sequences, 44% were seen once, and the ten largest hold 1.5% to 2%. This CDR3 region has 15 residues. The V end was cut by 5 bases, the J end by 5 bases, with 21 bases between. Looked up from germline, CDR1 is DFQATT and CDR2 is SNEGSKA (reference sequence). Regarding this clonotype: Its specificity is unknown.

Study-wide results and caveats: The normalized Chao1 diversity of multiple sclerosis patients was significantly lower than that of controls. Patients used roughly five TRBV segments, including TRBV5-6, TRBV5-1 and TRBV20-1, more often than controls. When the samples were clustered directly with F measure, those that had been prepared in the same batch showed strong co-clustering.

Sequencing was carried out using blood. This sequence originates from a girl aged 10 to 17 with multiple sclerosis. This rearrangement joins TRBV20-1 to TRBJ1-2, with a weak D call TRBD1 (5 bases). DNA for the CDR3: TGCAGTGCTCTCGCCGGGACTACCGATTTATATGGCTACACCTTC. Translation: CSALAGTTDLYGYTF.